This T cell receptor (beta chain) was recorded in a study of response to subunit inactivated influenza vaccine. The study's findings and limits: Few new T cells, the authors suggested, are recruited by each seasonal influenza vaccination.

Trimming removed 1 base from V and 5 bases from J, with 14 bases in between. CDR3 length: 15 amino acids. CDR1 SEHNR and CDR2 FQNEAQ come from the germline V gene (reference sequence). About this clonotype itself: Its antigen is undetermined.

TCRdb re-analysed the RT-PCR reads in MiXCR, keeping a single row per CDR3 protein. The sample has over 800,000 distinct CDR3 sequences; around 20% are singletons. The chain is built from TRBV7-9 and TRBJ2-5, with unresolved D. This sequence was found in a man aged 45-60 years who received an inactivated influenza vaccine. The material was PBMCs from blood, obtained 5 to 6 days after vaccination. The CDR3 here is CASSLDGRLGETQYF. The CDR3 DNA reads TGTGCCAGCAGCTTAGATGGCAGGTTGGGGGAGACCCAGTACTTC.